A selection of T cell receptor beta chains follows, all from one sample in a study of CD8+CD57+ T cells in acquired aplastic anemia. TCRdb called the reads again in MiXCR, with one record for every CDR3 protein. The sample holds under 350,000 distinct CDR3 sequences, approximately 60% seen once. Source material: sorted CD4+, CD8+, or CD8+CD57+ T cells (not recorded which) from PBMCs. All receptors derive from a human donor with aplastic anemia. Each CDR3 is given with its conserved first and last residue. D genes are given only for firm matches. A row's size may be missing; if present it is once, few, many or a size class.

TRBV9	.	TRBJ2-7	TRBD2	TGTGCCAGCAGCGTAGATAGCGGGAGCAACTACGAGCAGTACTTC	CASSVDSGSNYEQYF
TRBV18	once	TRBJ1-1	.	TGTGCCAGCTCACCAATCCCAAGACCCCGAAACACTGAAGCTTTCTTT	CASSPIPRPRNTEAFF
TRBV10-2	many	TRBJ1-1	TRBD1	TGCGCCAGCAGTGTTCGGACAGGGACGAACACTGAAGCTTTCTTT	CASSVRTGTNTEAFF
TRBV19	.	TRBJ1-6	.	TGTGCCAGTACCTCAATGGGACAAAGGAATTCACCCCTCCACTTT	CASTSMGQRNSPLHF
TRBV5-1	many	TRBJ1-3	.	TGCGCCAGCAGCTTGCTGGGGGCCTCTGGAAACACCATATATTTT	CASSLLGASGNTIYF
TRBV19	many	TRBJ1-2	.	TGTGCCAGTAGTATAGTCTATTCTGGGGAAGGCTACACCTTC	CASSIVYSGEGYTF
TRBV5-1	.	TRBJ1-1	.	TGCGCCAGCAGCTTGGGAACAGTACAGAACACTGAAGCTTTCTTT	CASSLGTVQNTEAFF
TRBV7-2	.	TRBJ2-7	TRBD1	TGTGCCAGCAGTCAGACCGGGGACAGGCGGACTTCCTACGAGCAGTACTTC	CASSQTGDRRTSYEQYF
TRBV4-3	.	TRBJ2-7	.	TGCGCCAGCAGCCAGGCCGACAGCAGCTCCTACGAGCAGTACTTC	CASSQADSSSYEQYF
TRBV7-9	many	TRBJ1-5	.	TGTGCCAGCAGCTTAGCGGGTTCTCAGCCCCAGCATTTT	CASSLAGSQPQHF
TRBV20-1	.	TRBJ2-5	TRBD2	TGCAGTGCTAGGACTAGCGTCAAAGAGACCCAGTACTTC	CSARTSVKETQYF
TRBV20-1	.	TRBJ1-5	.	TGCAGTGCTAGGGATTGGGCGGGGGAGTACCAAGAGACCCAGCATTTT	CSARDWAGEYQETQHF
TRBV5-1	.	TRBJ2-7	TRBD1	TGCGCCAGCAGCACGTGGACAGGGGGGGCCTACGAGCAGTACTTC	CASSTWTGGAYEQYF
TRBV12-3/TRBV12-4	.	TRBJ2-3	.	TGTGCCAGCAGTTTCCGGCCCAGCACAGATACGCAGTATTTT	CASSFRPSTDTQYF
TRBV5-5	.	TRBJ2-7	.	TGTGCCAGCAGCTTAGTCGACGGTCCCTACGAGCAGTACTTC	CASSLVDGPYEQYF
TRBV11-1	many	TRBJ1-6	TRBD1	TGTGCCAGCAGCCTCGGACAGGCCGCACCCCTCCACTTT	CASSLGQAAPLHF
TRBV5-8	many	TRBJ2-1	TRBD1	TGTGCCAGCAGCCACGACAGGGTAGGTGAGCAGTTCTTC	CASSHDRVGEQFF
TRBV15	.	TRBJ2-3	TRBD2	TGTGCCACCGGGACTAGCGGGGGGGGAGATACGCAGTATTTT	CATGTSGGGDTQYF
TRBV24-1	few	TRBJ2-5	.	TGTGCCACCAGTGATTTGACGACAGGAGGTCAAGAGACCCAGTACTTC	CATSDLTTGGQETQYF
TRBV2	.	TRBJ2-3	.	TGTGCCAGCAGTGAAGTGGGGATGGGCACAGATACGCAGTATTTT	CASSEVGMGTDTQYF
TRBV24-1	.	TRBJ2-7	TRBD1	TGTGCCAGTAGTATACAGGGGCCGTCCGAGCAGTACTTC	CASSIQGPSEQYF
TRBV10-1	many	TRBJ2-7	.	TGCGCCAGCAGTGAGCAGGGAGGTAACGACGAGCAGTACTTC	CASSEQGGNDEQYF
TRBV25-1	few	TRBJ2-5	.	TGTGCCAGCAGTGAATTTAAGGGGGACTGGGAGACCCAGTACTTC	CASSEFKGDWETQYF
TRBV25-1	.	TRBJ1-4	.	TGTGCCAGCAGTGACGGACAGCAAAATGAAAAACTGTTTTTT	CASSDGQQNEKLFF
TRBV2	many	TRBJ2-1	.	TGTGCCAGCAGTCCTCGGTCAGGGGTTTCCTACAATGAGCAGTTCTTC	CASSPRSGVSYNEQFF
TRBV7-6	.	TRBJ2-2	.	TGTGCCAGCAGCTTTCGCGTTGGGGAGCTGTTTTTT	CASSFRVGELFF
TRBV5-1	many	TRBJ1-6	.	TGCGCCAGCAGCTTGCAATCGGATAATTCACCCCTCCACTTT	CASSLQSDNSPLHF
TRBV6-1	many	TRBJ2-1	.	TGTGCCAGCAGGTTGGGGGGGCAAAATGAGCAGTTCTTC	CASRLGGQNEQFF
TRBV5-8	many	TRBJ1-2	TRBD1	TGTGCCAGCAGCTCCAGCGGACAGGGGGCGTTTGGCTACACCTTC	CASSSSGQGAFGYTF
TRBV7-9	once	TRBJ1-5	.	TGTGCCAGCAGCTTAGGGAACAGTCATCAGCCCCAGCATTTT	CASSLGNSHQPQHF
TRBV7-8	.	TRBJ1-6	TRBD1	TGTGCCAGCAGTCGCGGCGGCTTCCAGGGGGCGGTCGTTGATTCACCCCTCCACTTT	CASSRGGFQGAVVDSPLHF
TRBV20-1	.	TRBJ1-1	.	TGCAGTGCTAGAGGGCCAACTGAAGCTTTCTTT	CSARGPTEAFF
TRBV5-1	once	TRBJ2-3	.	TGCGCCAGCAGCTTCGGCAGGGGCGAGACAGATACGCAGTATTTT	CASSFGRGETDTQYF
TRBV24-1	few	TRBJ2-2	.	TGTGCCACCAGTGTCTCTAGCCGTGACACCGGGGAGCTGTTTTTT	CATSVSSRDTGELFF
TRBV5-1	.	TRBJ2-3	.	TGCGCCAGCAGCTTGGCCGATGGGCTTAGAGATACGCAGTATTTT	CASSLADGLRDTQYF
TRBV10-3	.	TRBJ2-3	TRBD2	TGTGCCATCAGTGAAGGGACTAGCGGGGCAGATACGCAGTATTTT	CAISEGTSGADTQYF
TRBV15	.	TRBJ1-1	.	TGTGCCACCAGCAGAGAAATGCAGGGAACTGAAGCTTTCTTT	CATSREMQGTEAFF
TRBV12-3/TRBV12-4	.	TRBJ2-3	TRBD2	TGTGCCATCACCAGGACTAGTGGCGCGGATACGCAGTATTTT	CAITRTSGADTQYF
TRBV5-1	many	TRBJ1-1	.	TGCGCCAGCAGCTCGGGGGGTTCGGAAGCTTTCTTT	CASSSGGSEAFF
TRBV5-4	many	TRBJ1-1	TRBD1	TGTGCCAGCAGCTTCGGACAGGAAACTGAAGCTTTCTTT	CASSFGQETEAFF
TRBV9	few	TRBJ1-6	TRBD1	TGTGCCAGCAGCAAACGGACAGGGCTGAATTCACCCCTCCACTTT	CASSKRTGLNSPLHF
TRBV10-3	.	TRBJ1-2	TRBD1	TGTGCCATCAGTGTGACAGGGACAGGGGGCCCCCAAGGCTACACCTTC	CAISVTGTGGPQGYTF
TRBV7-6	.	TRBJ2-5	TRBD2	TGTGCCAGCAGCTTAGCTGGAACTAGCGGGAGCCTGGGTGAGACCCAGTACTTC	CASSLAGTSGSLGETQYF
TRBV3-1	many	TRBJ1-6	.	TGTGCCAGCAGACAAACGACAGAGACCTCACCCCTCCACTTT	CASRQTTETSPLHF
TRBV4-1	many	TRBJ2-7	TRBD1	TGCGCCAGCAGCCAAGTCCCGACAGGGGCCCTATACGAGCAGTACTTC	CASSQVPTGALYEQYF
TRBV5-1	.	TRBJ1-2	TRBD1	TGCGCCAGCAGCGGACTAGGGGGACAGCTTGGCTACACCTTC	CASSGLGGQLGYTF
TRBV6-7	.	TRBJ2-7	TRBD1	TGTGCCAGCGCCCCGACAGGGGGCTCCTACGAGCAGTACTTC	CASAPTGGSYEQYF
TRBV7-2	.	TRBJ2-1	TRBD2	TGTGCCAGCAGTACCATCCGGACTAGCGATGAGCAGTTCTTC	CASSTIRTSDEQFF
TRBV27	many	TRBJ2-1	TRBD1	TGTGCCAGCAGGTCCGGGACAGGGGTATACAATGAGCAGTTCTTC	CASRSGTGVYNEQFF
TRBV2	.	TRBJ2-3	.	TGTGCCAGCAGCGATACTAGTATCACAGATACGCAGTATTTT	CASSDTSITDTQYF
TRBV19	many	TRBJ2-1	.	TGTGCCAGTAGTACCCCCACCGGATTACAGGGCTACAATAACAATGAGCAGTTCTTC	CASSTPTGLQGYNNNEQFF